The 17 T cell receptor beta chains listed next were all sequenced from one sample in a study of PD-1 blockade in classical Hodgkin lymphoma. The data were produced by immunoSEQ multiplex PCR, yet TCRdb's version contains in-frame clones alone and is incomplete. The sample carries about 23,000 clones, 90% recorded once. Stated time point: newly diagnosed, previously untreated cHL patient sample. Purification of CD4+ T cells from thawed PBMCs was achieved by magnetic negative selection. Material: CD4+ T cells from blood. Source of these receptors: a human donor with classical Hodgkin lymphoma.

CDR3 sequence (DNA): TGCGCCAGCAGCCAAGAGTGGGTCTTATCCTACAATGAGCAGTTCTTC. Translating gives CASSQEWVLSYNEQFF. The V gene is TRBV4-1, the J gene TRBJ2-1; no clear D. CDR1 is MGHRA, CDR2 YSYEKL, per germline. The ends were cut back, 0 bases at V and 1 base at J, with 10 bases in the middle. This CDR3 is 16 amino acids long.

The chain uses TRBV9 and TRBJ2-4; D might be TRBD1 or TRBD2, each matching 6 bases. V was shortened by 2 bases and J by 6 bases, with 15 bases between the two germline ends. This CDR3 contains 15 residues. Germline CDR1 reads SGDLS; CDR2 reads YYNGEE. The CDR3 nucleotides are TGTGCCAGCAGCGTTGGGGGGCATGGAGGAAACATTCAGTACTTC. It yields the protein CASSVGGHGGNIQYF. Complete variable domain (other parts from reference TRBV9 and TRBJ2-4): DSGVTQTPKHLITATGQRVTLRCSPRSGDLSVYWYQQSLDQGLQFLIQYYNGEERAKGNILERFSAQQFPDLHSELNLSSLELGDSALYFCASSVGGHGGNIQYFGAGTRLSVL.

The chain uses TRBV29-1 and TRBJ2-3; D is ambiguous. This CDR3 is built from 12 residues. Germline lookup yields CDR1 SQVTM and CDR2 ANQGSEA. The V end lost 5 bases, the J end lost 5 bases, and 11 bases lay between the germline ends. CDR3 sequence reads: CSVTRPQDTQYF. CDR3 DNA: TGCAGCGTTACCCGACCCCAAGATACGCAGTATTTT.

The genes are TRBV6-1 and TRBJ2-3; D not certain. Germline V gives CDR1 MNHNS, CDR2 SASEGT. There are 12 residues in the CDR3. The V gene lost 3 bases and the J gene lost 5 bases, with 6 bases spanning the gap. The CDR3 loop is CASSDPIDTQYF. CDR3 DNA sequence: TGTGCCAGCAGTGATCCTATAGATACGCAGTATTTT.

The chain couples TRBV5-1 to TRBJ2-5, with 9 bases fitting TRBD1. Per germline, CDR1 SGHRS and CDR2 YFSETQ. The CDR3 runs to 15 residues. V was clipped by 4 bases and J by 5 bases; unmatched bases: 9. The CDR3 nucleotides read TGCGCCAGCAGCCTGGGACAGGGAATAGTCGAGACCCAGTACTTC. It is translated as CASSLGQGIVETQYF.

V usage is TRBV4-2 and J usage is TRBJ1-6, with D possibly being TRBD1 (6 bases). CDR1 and CDR2 from the germline V gene are LGHNA and YNFKEQ. This CDR3 comprises 17 residues. Trimming cost V 0 bases and J 2 bases, with 11 bases left between them. Written as DNA, the CDR3 is TGTGCCAGCAGCCAAGATCAGGGGACGCCCTATAATTCACCCCTCCACTTT. Translating it yields CASSQDQGTPYNSPLHF.

The J gene is TRBJ1-6, the V gene TRBV9; D is uncertain. With 0 bases removed from V and 3 bases from J, the gap between germline ends came to 4 bases. The CDR3 is 14 residues long. Germline-derived CDR1 and CDR2 are SGDLS and YYNGEE. CDR3 sequence: CASSVGIYNSPLHF. The CDR3 bases are TGTGCCAGCAGCGTAGGAATCTATAATTCACCCCTCCACTTT.

J is TRBJ1-4 and V is TRBV5-1; no firm D call. CDR3 length equals 14 residues. Trimming pared 2 bases from V and 6 bases from J, leaving 11 bases between. CDR1 SGHRS and CDR2 YFSETQ come from the germline V gene. CDR3 region: CASSFVGNDEKLFF. DNA for the CDR3: TGCGCCAGCAGCTTTGTGGGTAATGATGAAAAACTGTTTTTT.

The chain uses TRBV5-6 and TRBJ2-2; D is possibly TRBD2 (5 bases). The germline V gene has CDR1 SGHDT and CDR2 YYEEEE. The CDR3 length is 14 residues. V lost 0 bases and J 6 bases, leaving 9 bases between the germline ends. CDR3 sequence (DNA): TGTGCCAGCAGCTTGGCCGCGGAGGCCGGGGAGCTGTTTTTT. Its translation: CASSLAAEAGELFF. The variable domain in full, completed from reference TRBV5-6 and TRBJ2-2, reads DAGVTQSPTHLIKTRGQQVTLRCSPKSGHDTVSWYQQALGQGPQFIFQYYEEEERQRGNFPDRFSGHQFPNYSSELNVNALLLGDSALYLCASSLAAEAGELFFGEGSRLTVL.

The V and J genes are TRBV15 and TRBJ2-7; no definite D call. Deletions cut 1 base from V and 6 bases from J, with 10 bases between. CDR3 length: 13 amino acids. Per germline, CDR1 LNHNV and CDR2 YYDKDF (reference sequence). The CDR3: CATSRAPVIEQYF. CDR3 DNA sequence: TGTGCCACCAGCAGAGCCCCAGTGATCGAGCAGTACTTC.

This sequence joins TRBV14 and TRBJ2-5; possible D gene TRBD2, 5 bases. The germline V and J ends were trimmed by 1 base and 7 bases, with 16 bases remaining between them. The V gene's germline CDR1 is SGHDN and CDR2 FVKESK. The CDR3 consists of 15 residues. CDR3 coding DNA: TGTGCCAGCAGCCAAGCGAGGGTGGGTCGGAGGACCCAGTACTTC. This translates into CASSQARVGRRTQYF.

The chain employs TRBV6-1 and TRBJ2-7, with 13 bases matching TRBD2. Germline CDR1 MNHNS, CDR2 SASEGT. V dropped 8 bases and J dropped 2; count of bases not matched to a gene: 3. CDR3 size: 14 residues. Here the CDR3 DNA reads TGTGCCAGCGGCGGGACTAGCGGGACCTACGAGCAGTACTTC. This translates into CASGGTSGTYEQYF.

The V call is TRBV6-5, the J call TRBJ2-7; the match to TRBD2 covers 13 bases. Germline trimming cut 6 bases from V and 7 bases from J; bases unmatched to any gene: 6. This CDR3 is built from 14 residues. Germline V gene lookup returns CDR1 MNHEY and CDR2 SVGAGI. The DNA for the CDR3 is TGTGCCAGCAGCAGGACTAGCGGGAGCGTTGAGCAGTACTTC. Residues: CASSRTSGSVEQYF.

This sequence joins TRBV5-1 and TRBJ2-1; 12 nucleotides align to TRBD2. Germline V gene data show CDR1 as SGHRS and CDR2 as YFSETQ. The CDR3 totals 16 residues. V lost 0 bases, J lost 5 bases, and 3 bases stayed unmatched. CDR3 region: CASSLGLAGVHNEQFF. DNA of the CDR3: TGCGCCAGCAGCTTGGGACTAGCGGGAGTCCACAATGAGCAGTTCTTC.

The V and J genes are TRBV29-1 and TRBJ1-4, with D uncertain. V was pared by 4 bases and J by 2 bases, with 5 bases between. Germline-derived CDR1 and CDR2 are SQVTM and ANQGSEA. CDR3 length: 12 amino acids. CDR3 coding DNA: TGCAGCGTTGGTCAGACTAATGAAAAACTGTTTTTT. Translating it yields CSVGQTNEKLFF.

The V and J genes are TRBV6-5 and TRBJ1-5, with 7 bases identical to TRBD1. The ends lost 4 bases at V and 4 bases at J; junction bases unmatched: 10. Germline V gene lookup returns CDR1 MNHEY and CDR2 SVGAGI. There are 16 residues in the CDR3. The CDR3 region is CASSSMRDRLNQPQHF. The CDR3 bases are TGTGCCAGCAGTTCCATGCGGGACAGACTGAATCAGCCCCAGCATTTT.

The chain uses TRBV2 and TRBJ1-4, with D tentatively TRBD1 (5 bases). Germline-derived CDR1 and CDR2 are SNHLY and FYNNEI. The CDR3 spans 12 residues. Trimming took off 9 bases at V and 3 bases at J, with 8 bases between the two ends. The CDR3 region has the DNA TGTGCCAGTGACAGATCTAATGAAAAACTGTTTTTT. As protein: CASDRSNEKLFF.